Below, 11 T cell receptor beta chains from the same sample are listed, as sequenced in a study of early T cells in non-severe SARS-CoV-2 infection. TCRdb re-called the 5' RACE reads through MiXCR, storing one row per CDR3 protein. The data show about 84,000 distinct CDR3 sequences, 9% to 14% seen once. Source material: whole blood. Source of these receptors: an adult who was a healthcare worker with PCR-confirmed SARS-CoV-2 infection or an uninfected control (not recorded which).

The sample holds many counts of this clonotype. V and J are TRBV29-1 and TRBJ1-1; D is unresolved. V was shortened by 7 bases and J by 1 base, with 10 bases between the two germline ends. The CDR3 extends over 12 amino acids. The germline V gene has CDR1 SQVTM and CDR2 ANQGSEA. In DNA, the CDR3 is TGCAGCGCTAAAGGGCCGAACACTGAAGCTTTCTTT. This translates into CSAKGPNTEAFF. The full variable domain, completed using reference TRBV29-1 and TRBJ1-1, is SAVISQKPSRDICQRGTSLTIQCQVDSQVTMMFWYRQQPGQSLTLIATANQGSEATYESGFVIDKFPISRPNLTFSTLTVSNMSPEDSSIYLCSAKGPNTEAFFGQGTRLTVV.

This clonotype came up a few times. The chain carries TRBV11-2 and TRBJ2-3; 13 bases line up with TRBD2. Germline CDR1 and CDR2: SGHAT and FQNNGV. The CDR3 is 17 amino acids. J lost 6 bases, V lost 3 bases, and 9 bases had no gene match. For the CDR3, the DNA is TGTGCCAGCAGCTTCTGGACTAGCGGGGGCACCAAGGATACGCAGTATTTT. Translation gives CASSFWTSGGTKDTQYF. Full variable domain (rest looked up from reference TRBV11-2 and TRBJ2-3): EAGVAQSPRYKIIEKRQSVAFWCNPISGHATLYWYQQILGQGPKLLIQFQNNGVVDDSQLPKDRFSAERLKGVDSTLKIQPAKLEDSAVYLCASSFWTSGGTKDTQYFGPGTRLTVL.

This CDR3 is CASSLTLEWTDTQYF. The CDR3 nucleotides read TGTGCCAGCAGCTTGACCCTAGAATGGACAGATACGCAGTATTTT. The chain links TRBV5-5 to TRBJ2-3; no clear D. CDR1 is SGHKS and CDR2 is YYEKEE in the germline V gene (reference sequence). V was trimmed by 1 base and J by 3 bases, leaving 12 bases between them. The CDR3 has 15 amino acids.

This clonotype was seen a handful of times. This chain uses TRBV11-2 with TRBJ1-5; no clear D. CDR3 length: 14 residues. Per the germline V gene, CDR1 is SGHAT and CDR2 is FQNNGV. V was pared by 3 bases and J by 2 bases, with 8 bases between. This CDR3 is CASSLESGNQPQHF. CDR3 DNA sequence: TGTGCCAGCAGCTTGGAAAGCGGCAATCAGCCCCAGCATTTT.

This clonotype showed up just a few times. The chain combines TRBV5-1 with TRBJ1-6; unclear D gene. CDR1 and CDR2 from the germline V gene are SGHRS and YFSETQ. With 9 bases removed from V and 7 bases from J, the gap between germline ends came to 14 bases. The CDR3 contains 13 residues. The CDR3 region has the DNA TGCGCCACTCGGCGGGGAGAAAATTCACCCCTCCACTTT. It yields the protein CATRRGENSPLHF.

Only a few counts were recorded for this clonotype. This chain uses TRBV10-2 with TRBJ2-7, with 12 bases that match TRBD2. Unmatched junction bases numbered 8, after V lost 5 bases and J lost 9 bases. CDR1 WSHSY and CDR2 SAAADI come from the germline V gene. CDR3 length equals 14 residues. DNA for the CDR3: TGCGCCAGCAGTATGACTAGCGGGAGCAGCGGGCAGTACTTC. As protein: CASSMTSGSSGQYF.

This chain joins TRBV28 and TRBJ1-1; D call uncertain. V dropped 2 bases and J dropped 3 bases, with 10 bases sitting between them. The germline CDR1 and CDR2 sequences are MDHEN and SYDVKM. The length of the CDR3 is 14 residues. This CDR3 reads CASSLGGWDTEAFF. The CDR3 nucleotides read TGTGCCAGCAGTTTAGGAGGATGGGACACTGAAGCTTTCTTT.

This clonotype showed up just a few times. The chain employs TRBV28 and TRBJ2-7; 13 bases are a match to TRBD2. The ends lost 4 bases at V and 6 bases at J; junction bases unmatched: 9. Germline loops: CDR1 MDHEN, CDR2 SYDVKM. This CDR3 region has 16 residues. This CDR3 reads CASSSIRTSGGSEQYF. In DNA, the CDR3 is TGTGCCAGCAGTTCCATCCGGACTAGCGGGGGAAGCGAGCAGTACTTC.

V and J are TRBV6-5 and TRBJ2-2; tentative D call: TRBD1 (6 bases). Germline V gives CDR1 MNHEY, CDR2 SVGAGI. The V end lost 6 bases, the J end lost 5 bases, and 16 bases lay between the germline ends. CDR3 size: 15 residues. The CDR3 nucleotides are TGTGCCAGCAGGAATTATCCCCAGGGGACCGGGGAGCTGTTTTTT. As protein: CASRNYPQGTGELFF.

This clonotype was observed at least ten times. The chain couples TRBV11-2 to TRBJ1-6, with 9 bases fitting TRBD1. The V and J ends lost 5 bases and 0 bases, in that order; junction bases with no gene match: 5. There are 17 residues in the CDR3. Germline CDR1 reads SGHAT; CDR2 reads FQNNGV. The CDR3 protein is CASSAGQGSSYNSPLHF. The DNA for the CDR3 is TGTGCCAGCAGCGCAGGACAGGGGAGCTCCTATAATTCACCCCTCCACTTT. Full variable domain (outside the CDR3, taken from reference TRBV11-2 and TRBJ1-6): EAGVAQSPRYKIIEKRQSVAFWCNPISGHATLYWYQQILGQGPKLLIQFQNNGVVDDSQLPKDRFSAERLKGVDSTLKIQPAKLEDSAVYLCASSAGQGSSYNSPLHFGNGTRLTVT.

The rearrangement uses TRBV2 and TRBJ1-2; 9 bases are a match to TRBD1. There are 16 residues in the CDR3. The germline V gene has CDR1 SNHLY and CDR2 FYNNEI. V was pared by 5 bases and J by 4 bases, with 11 bases of the junction left unmatched. The CDR3 DNA reads TGTGCCAGCAGTCGCCCGGGGGACAGGGACCCCTATGGCTACACCTTC. This translates into CASSRPGDRDPYGYTF.